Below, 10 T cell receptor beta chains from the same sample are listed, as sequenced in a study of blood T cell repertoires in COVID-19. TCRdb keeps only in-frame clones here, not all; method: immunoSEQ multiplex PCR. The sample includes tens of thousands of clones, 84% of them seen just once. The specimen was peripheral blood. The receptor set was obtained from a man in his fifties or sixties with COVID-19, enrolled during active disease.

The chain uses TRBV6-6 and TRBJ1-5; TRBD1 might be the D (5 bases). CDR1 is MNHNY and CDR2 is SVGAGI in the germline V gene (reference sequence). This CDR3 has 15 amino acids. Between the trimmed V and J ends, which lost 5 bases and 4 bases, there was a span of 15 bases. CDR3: CASSANSGSNQPQHF. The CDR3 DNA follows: TGTGCCAGCAGTGCAAATTCAGGGTCGAATCAGCCCCAGCATTTT.

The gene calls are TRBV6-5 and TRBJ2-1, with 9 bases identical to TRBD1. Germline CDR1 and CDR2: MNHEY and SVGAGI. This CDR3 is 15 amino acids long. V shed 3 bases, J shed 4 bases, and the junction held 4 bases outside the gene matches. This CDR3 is CASSYRTGVYNEQFF. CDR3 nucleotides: TGTGCCAGCAGTTATAGGACAGGGGTTTACAATGAGCAGTTCTTC.

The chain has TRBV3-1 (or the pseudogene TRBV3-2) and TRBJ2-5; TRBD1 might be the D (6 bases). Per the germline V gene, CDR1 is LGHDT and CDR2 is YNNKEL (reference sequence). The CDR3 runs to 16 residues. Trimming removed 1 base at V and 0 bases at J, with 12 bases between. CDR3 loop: CASSQGQGSYQETQYF. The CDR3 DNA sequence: TGTGCCAGCAGCCAAGGTCAGGGGTCCTACCAAGAGACCCAGTACTTC.

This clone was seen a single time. The CDR3 DNA reads TGCGCCAGCAGCTTGATTAGCGGCCACGCAAAGGGGACCCAGTACTTC. Protein product: CASSLISGHAKGTQYF. The chain employs TRBV5-1 and TRBJ2-5, with a weak D call TRBD2 (6 bases). CDR1 is SGHRS and CDR2 is YFSETQ in the germline V gene. V lost 1 base to trimming and J lost 7 bases, with 20 bases between them. The CDR3 is made up of 16 amino acids.

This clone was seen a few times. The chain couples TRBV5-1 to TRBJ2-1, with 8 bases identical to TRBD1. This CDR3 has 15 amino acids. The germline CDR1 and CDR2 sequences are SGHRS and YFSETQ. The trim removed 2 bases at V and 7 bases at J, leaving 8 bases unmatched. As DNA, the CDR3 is TGCGCCAGCAGCTTTAAGGACAGGGAGAGAAATGAGCAGTTCTTC. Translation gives CASSFKDRERNEQFF.

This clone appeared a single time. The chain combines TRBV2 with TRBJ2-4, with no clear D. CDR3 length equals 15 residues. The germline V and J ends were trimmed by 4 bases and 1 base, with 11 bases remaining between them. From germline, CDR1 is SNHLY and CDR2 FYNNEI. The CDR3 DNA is TGTGCCAGCAGTGGTGCGGCTGGGGCCAAAAACATTCAGTACTTC. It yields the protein CASSGAAGAKNIQYF.

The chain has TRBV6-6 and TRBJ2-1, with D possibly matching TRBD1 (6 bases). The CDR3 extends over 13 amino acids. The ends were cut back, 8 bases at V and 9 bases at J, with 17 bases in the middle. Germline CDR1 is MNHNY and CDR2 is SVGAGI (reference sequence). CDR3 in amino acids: CASCAVPQGEQFF. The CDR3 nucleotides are TGTGCCAGCTGTGCCGTGCCACAGGGTGAGCAGTTCTTC.

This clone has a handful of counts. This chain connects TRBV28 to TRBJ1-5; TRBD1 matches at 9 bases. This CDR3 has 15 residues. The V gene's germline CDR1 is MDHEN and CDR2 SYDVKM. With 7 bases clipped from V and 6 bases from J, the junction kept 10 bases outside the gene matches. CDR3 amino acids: CASIHLQGAVQPQHF. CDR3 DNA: TGTGCCAGCATCCATCTACAGGGGGCTGTTCAGCCCCAGCATTTT.

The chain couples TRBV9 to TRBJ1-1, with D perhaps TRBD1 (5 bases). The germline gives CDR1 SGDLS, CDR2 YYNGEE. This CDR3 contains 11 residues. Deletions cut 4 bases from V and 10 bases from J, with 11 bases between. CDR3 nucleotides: TGTGCCAGCAGCTTACAGGTTGGAGCTTTCTTT. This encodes CASSLQVGAFF. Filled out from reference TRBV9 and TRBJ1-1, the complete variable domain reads DSGVTQTPKHLITATGQRVTLRCSPRSGDLSVYWYQQSLDQGLQFLIQYYNGEERAKGNILERFSAQQFPDLHSELNLSSLELGDSALYFCASSLQVGAFFGQGTRLTVV.

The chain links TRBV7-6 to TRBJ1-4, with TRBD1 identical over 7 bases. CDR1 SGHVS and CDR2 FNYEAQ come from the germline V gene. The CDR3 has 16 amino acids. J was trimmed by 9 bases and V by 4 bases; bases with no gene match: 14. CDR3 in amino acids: CASSSRVDRVRKKLFF. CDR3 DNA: TGTGCCAGCAGCTCCCGAGTTGACAGGGTGAGGAAAAAACTGTTTTTT.